Described below is a single TCR beta chain sequence and its context. These data are taken from a study of CD8 T cells in Susac syndrome. The authors reverse transcribed roughly 0.5 to 1 ug RNA with random hexamers. Via MiXCR, TCRdb re-called the immunoSEQ multiplex PCR reads, giving one row per CDR3 protein. The data contain some 260,000 distinct CDR3 sequences, roughly 81% of them singletons. Germline V gives CDR1 GTSNPN, CDR2 SVGIG (reference sequence). The length of the CDR3 is 14 residues. The junction had 7 bases not matched to a gene; V was cut back by 3 bases and J by 5 bases. Patients with stable or active relapsing-remitting disease, all of them treatment-naive, made up the multiple sclerosis controls. Bulk CD8+ and CD4+ cells came from magnetic negative isolation; CD8+ TEMRA by FACS.

The chain carries TRBV30 and TRBJ1-1; 9 nucleotides agree with TRBD1. This TCR was recovered from a human donor with multiple sclerosis. The sample taken for sequencing was CD8+ T cells from PBMCs. CDR3: CAWSVTGGRTEAFF. The CDR3 DNA is TGTGCCTGGAGCGTTACAGGGGGCAGGACTGAAGCTTTCTTT.